Listed here are 22 T cell receptor beta chains from one sample, sequenced in a study of T cells after yellow fever vaccination. TCRdb independently ran MiXCR on the 5' RACE reads; one entry per CDR3 protein. In the table there are 500,000 to 650,000 distinct CDR3 sequences, less than 20% of which are singletons. The sequenced sample was PBMCs, obtained less than 6 days after the first yellow fever vaccination. The receptor source for this set is a man younger than 35 who received the YFV17D yellow fever vaccine.

The V and J genes are TRBV20-1 and TRBJ2-3; TRBD1 might be the D (7 bases). Per germline, CDR1 DFQATT and CDR2 SNEGSKA (reference sequence). The germline V and J ends were trimmed by 2 bases and 5 bases, with 14 bases remaining between them. The CDR3 sequence is 14 residues long. CDR3 in amino acids: CSARQGGFGDTQYF. Here the CDR3 DNA reads TGCAGTGCTAGACAGGGGGGATTTGGAGATACGCAGTATTTT.

This chain links TRBV29-1 with TRBJ2-7, with unresolved D. With 1 base removed from V and 6 bases from J, the gap between germline ends came to 7 bases. This CDR3 contains 11 residues. The germline V gene has CDR1 SQVTM and CDR2 ANQGSEA. CDR3 bases: TGCAGCGTTGAAGGTGATGGCGAGCAGTACTTC. This gives the protein CSVEGDGEQYF.

This clonotype was detected a few times. The chain joins TRBV19 to TRBJ1-1; D is possibly TRBD1 (5 bases). The germline V gene has CDR1 LNHDA and CDR2 SQIVND (reference sequence). Trimming took off 4 bases at V and 5 bases at J, with 14 bases between the two ends. The CDR3 is made up of 14 amino acids. CDR3 loop: CASSTSWGGTEAFF. As DNA, the CDR3 is TGTGCCAGTAGTACGTCCTGGGGGGGGACTGAAGCTTTCTTT. Using reference TRBV19 and TRBJ1-1 for the parts outside the CDR3, the full variable domain is DGGITQSPKYLFRKEGQNVTLSCEQNLNHDAMYWYRQDPGQGLRLIYYSQIVNDFQKGDIAEGYSVSREKKESFPLTVTSAQKNPTAFYLCASSTSWGGTEAFFGQGTRLTVV.

This rearrangement joins TRBV3-1 to TRBJ2-2, with D perhaps TRBD2 (5 bases). This CDR3 is built from 11 residues. Germline values: CDR1 LGHDT, CDR2 YNNKEL (reference sequence). Trimming took 4 bases from V and 15 from J, leaving 12 bases between them. The CDR3 region is CASSLNPGVFF. CDR3 nucleotide sequence: TGTGCCAGCAGCCTCAACCCCGGGGTGTTTTTT.

This clonotype has a handful of counts. The chain links TRBV12-3 or TRBV12-4 to TRBJ2-3; D perhaps matches TRBD1 (6 bases). The germline V and J ends were trimmed by 4 bases and 1 base, with 12 bases remaining between them. This CDR3 spans 15 amino acids. Written as DNA, the CDR3 is TGTGCCAGCAGTTGGGGGCCCCGCCGCACAGATACGCAGTATTTT. Translating it yields CASSWGPRRTDTQYF.

Ten or more counts support this clonotype. The V call is TRBV7-7, the J call TRBJ2-2; D gene ambiguous. Germline V CDR1 and CDR2: SSHAT, FNYEAQ (reference sequence). This CDR3 spans 14 amino acids. V dropped 1 base and J dropped 5 bases, with 8 bases sitting between them. The CDR3 DNA follows: TGTGCCAGCAGCTTAGGGGGTTTGACCGGGGAGCTGTTTTTT. Its protein product is CASSLGGLTGELFF. Complete variable domain (other parts from reference TRBV7-7 and TRBJ2-2): GAGVSQSPRYKVTKRGQDVTLRCDPISSHATLYWYQQALGQGPEFLTYFNYEAQPDKSGLPSDRFSAERPEGSISTLTIQRTEQRDSAMYRCASSLGGLTGELFFGEGSRLTVL.

This clonotype was seen a few times. This chain connects TRBV5-1 to TRBJ2-1, with TRBD2 matching 14 bases. J gave up 6 bases and V 2 bases, and 10 bases lay outside the gene matches. The CDR3 loop spans 18 amino acids. From germline, CDR1 is SGHRS and CDR2 YFSETQ. The CDR3 spells CASSFGTSGGHKLNEQFF. The CDR3, as DNA: TGCGCCAGCAGCTTCGGGACTAGCGGGGGCCATAAGCTCAATGAGCAGTTCTTC.

This clonotype was seen a handful of times. This chain connects TRBV12-3 or TRBV12-4 to TRBJ2-5; 14 bases fit TRBD2. After removal of 2 bases from V and 5 bases from J, the junction contained 4 bases not matched to a gene. This CDR3 has 16 residues. In nucleotides, the CDR3 is TGTGCCAGCAGTTTAATAGGGACTAGCGGGGGTGAGACCCAGTACTTC. The encoded protein is CASSLIGTSGGETQYF.

This chain uses TRBV19 with TRBJ1-3; D perhaps matches TRBD1 (6 bases). Germline values: CDR1 LNHDA, CDR2 SQIVND (reference sequence). The CDR3 is made up of 15 amino acids. Trimming took off 2 bases at V and 0 bases at J, with 8 bases between the two ends. CDR3: CASSIPDSSGNTIYF. The CDR3, as DNA: TGTGCCAGTAGTATACCGGACAGCTCTGGAAACACCATATATTTT.

V and J are TRBV27 and TRBJ2-1; TRBD2 aligns across 14 bases. The CDR3 length is 17 residues. Germline V gene data show CDR1 as MNHEY and CDR2 as SMNVEV (reference sequence). J was trimmed by 8 bases and V by 5 bases; bases with no gene match: 11. For the CDR3, the DNA is TGTGCCAGCAGTGTAAGACTAGGACTAGCGGGGGGCTATGAGCAGTTCTTC. This translates into CASSVRLGLAGGYEQFF.

CDR3 in DNA: TGCGCCAGCCTCCCGCGGGGGGCGAAAACGAACACTGAAGCTTTCTTT. It translates to CASLPRGAKTNTEAFF. The chain has TRBV5-1 and TRBJ1-1; weak D call: TRBD1 (6 bases). Deletions cut 7 bases from V and 1 base from J, with 20 bases between. Germline values: CDR1 SGHRS, CDR2 YFSETQ. The CDR3 has 16 residues.

The chain uses TRBV7-2 and TRBJ2-1; 10 positions match TRBD2. V dropped 4 bases and J dropped 5; count of bases not matched to a gene: 5. The CDR3 sequence is 15 residues long. Germline V gives CDR1 SGHTA, CDR2 FQGNSA. The CDR3 sequence: CASSSKRGGHNEQFF. CDR3 bases: TGTGCCAGCAGCTCTAAGCGGGGGGGCCACAATGAGCAGTTCTTC. Based on the CDR3 plus reference TRBV7-2 and TRBJ2-1, the full variable domain is GAGVSQSPSNKVTEKGKDVELRCDPISGHTALYWYRQSLGQGLEFLIYFQGNSAPDKSGLPSDRFSAERTGGSVSTLTIQRTQQEDSAVYLCASSSKRGGHNEQFFGPGTRLTVL.

The rearrangement joins TRBV5-4 to TRBJ2-7; D is uncertain. Germline V gene lookup returns CDR1 SGHNT and CDR2 YYREEE (reference sequence). Trimming stripped 0 bases from V and 2 bases from J, with 6 bases between. The length of the CDR3 is 13 residues. For the CDR3, the DNA is TGTGCCAGCAGCTTGGACTTCGCCTACGAGCAGTACTTC. Protein product: CASSLDFAYEQYF.

V usage is TRBV9 and J usage is TRBJ2-2; no reliable D call. Between the trimmed V and J ends, which lost 3 bases and 1 base, there was a span of 10 bases. This CDR3 comprises 15 residues. The germline V gene encodes CDR1 SGDLS and CDR2 YYNGEE. CDR3 region: CASSESPGNTGELFF. Written as DNA, the CDR3 is TGTGCCAGCAGCGAGTCTCCGGGGAACACCGGGGAGCTGTTTTTT.

This clonotype has a handful of counts. This rearrangement joins TRBV11-3 to TRBJ2-1; D is tentatively TRBD1 or TRBD2 (5 bases each). The germline V gene encodes CDR1 SGHNT and CDR2 YENEEA. The V end lost 5 bases, the J end lost 6 bases, and 20 bases lay between the germline ends. This CDR3 contains 16 residues. The CDR3, as DNA: TGTGCCAGCAGCCTCGCTGAGGGGACCCACCTCAATGAGCAGTTCTTC. Protein sequence: CASSLAEGTHLNEQFF.

This clonotype appeared a few times. The chain uses TRBV7-9 and TRBJ2-7; TRBD1 is a possible D gene (6 bases). The CDR3 is made up of 15 amino acids. The germline gives CDR1 SEHNR, CDR2 FQNEAQ (reference sequence). V was shortened by 7 bases and J by 2 bases, with 18 bases between the two germline ends. Here the CDR3 DNA reads TGTGCCAGCACCAGACCCGGACAGTTCCCCTACGAGCAGTACTTC. Its translation is CASTRPGQFPYEQYF.

V usage is TRBV7-2 and J usage is TRBJ2-3, with TRBD1 as a possible D gene (7 bases). CDR3 size: 17 residues. Germline-derived CDR1 and CDR2 are SGHTA and FQGNSA. V lost 5 bases and J 3 bases, leaving 21 bases between the germline ends. DNA of the CDR3: TGTGCCAGCAGCCGAATGACAGGGACTCTTGTTACAGATACGCAGTATTTT. Its protein product is CASSRMTGTLVTDTQYF.

This clonotype was counted a single time. The chain couples TRBV14 to TRBJ2-7; D is unclear. CDR1 and CDR2 (germline): SGHDN, FVKESK. The CDR3 contains 14 residues. The V and J ends lost 0 bases and 3 bases respectively, with 9 bases between them. The CDR3 sequence is CASSQEANHYEQYV. Here the CDR3 DNA reads TGTGCCAGCAGCCAAGAAGCGAACCACTACGAGCAGTACGTC.

This clonotype was counted between two and nine times. The CDR3 sequence: CASRGTGNYNEQFF. DNA for the CDR3: TGTGCCAGCAGGGGGACAGGTAACTACAATGAGCAGTTCTTC. The rearrangement joins TRBV7-2 to TRBJ2-1; TRBD1 matches at 8 bases. This CDR3 has 14 residues. The V segment lost 6 bases and the J segment 3 bases; nucleotides outside the gene matches: 4. Looked up from germline, CDR1 is SGHTA and CDR2 is FQGNSA.

This sequence joins TRBV18 and TRBJ1-1, with D perhaps matching TRBD1 (5 bases). Germline V gives CDR1 KGHSH, CDR2 LQKENI. The CDR3 sequence is 16 residues long. Trimming took off 0 bases at V and 1 base at J, with 12 bases between the two ends. Written as DNA, the CDR3 is TGTGCCAGCTCACCACCCGGGGCGGTCAGGAACACTGAAGCTTTCTTT. Translated, it gives CASSPPGAVRNTEAFF.

This clonotype was observed a few times. This chain links TRBV5-1 with TRBJ2-6; D is unresolved. The V and J ends lost 1 base and 4 bases respectively, with 18 bases between them. The germline V gene encodes CDR1 SGHRS and CDR2 YFSETQ. The CDR3 extends over 18 amino acids. This chain's CDR3 is CASSLLSGVSTGANVLTF. In nucleotides, the CDR3 is TGCGCCAGCAGCTTGTTATCTGGGGTTAGTACCGGGGCCAACGTCCTGACTTTC.

V gene TRBV11-2 combines with J gene TRBJ2-1, with D unclear. Trimming took off 1 base at V and 8 bases at J, with 9 bases between the two ends. Per germline, CDR1 SGHAT and CDR2 FQNNGV. The CDR3 totals 13 residues. The CDR3 DNA sequence: TGTGCCAGCAGCTTAGTCCCTGGCCATGAGCAGTTCTTC. Translation: CASSLVPGHEQFF.